The 20 T cell receptor beta chains listed next were all sequenced from one sample in a study of cytomegalovirus exposure and HLA in healthy donors. The assay was immunoSEQ multiplex PCR, and TCRdb's table has in-frame clones only and misses some. The sample has under 80,000 clones; roughly nine tenths are singletons. The material sequenced was PBMCs. All receptors derive from a woman younger than 30 in good health and CMV-seronegative.

The chain recombines TRBV6-5 with TRBJ2-3; no reliable D call. Trimming took off 2 bases at V and 4 bases at J, with 7 bases between the two ends. This CDR3 comprises 13 residues. In germline, CDR1 is MNHEY, CDR2 SVGAGI. CDR3 sequence (DNA): TGTGCCAGCAGTTACCGTAGCTCAGATACGCAGTATTTT. This gives the protein CASSYRSSDTQYF.

This rearrangement joins TRBV28 to TRBJ2-1; weak D call: TRBD2 (5 bases). This CDR3 contains 12 residues. With 8 bases removed from V and 6 bases from J, the gap between germline ends came to 11 bases. Germline-derived CDR1 and CDR2 are MDHEN and SYDVKM. The CDR3 DNA sequence: TGTGCCAGCGAGGGTATGGTCAATGAGCAGTTCTTC. Translation: CASEGMVNEQFF.

V and J are TRBV13 and TRBJ1-2; possible D gene TRBD1, 6 bases. Germline V gene lookup returns CDR1 PRHDT and CDR2 FYEKMQ (reference sequence). V was clipped by 4 bases and J by 5 bases, with 17 bases between them. The CDR3 length is 15 residues. The CDR3 nucleotides read TGTGCCAGCAGCTCGGGCGGGGGGCGGTGGTATGGCTACACCTTC. Its translation is CASSSGGGRWYGYTF.

The chain couples TRBV10-3 to TRBJ2-4; 9 bases match TRBD1. The CDR3 spans 13 residues. Per germline, CDR1 ENHRY and CDR2 SYGVKD. Trimming took 6 bases from V and 8 from J; bases not matched to a gene: 5. The CDR3, as DNA: TGTGCCATCAGCGGACAGGGGCAGGACATTCAGTACTTC. Translation: CAISGQGQDIQYF.

The genes are TRBV7-9 and TRBJ1-2; D is uncertain. Germline CDR1 and CDR2: SEHNR and FQNEAQ (reference sequence). CDR3 size: 12 residues. CDR3 bases: TGTGCTTCCGGGAAGGCGAGCTATGGCTACACCTTC. It encodes CASGKASYGYTF.

The chain carries TRBV6-1 and TRBJ1-1; the D is unclear. From germline, CDR1 is MNHNS and CDR2 SASEGT. This CDR3 contains 15 residues. V was clipped by 1 base and J by 5 bases, with 14 bases between them. CDR3: CASSEGSFSGTEAFF. In DNA form, the CDR3 reads TGTGCCAGCAGTGAAGGATCCTTTTCGGGGACTGAAGCTTTCTTT.

The chain has TRBV4-1 and TRBJ2-3, with TRBD1 as a possible D gene (5 bases). CDR1 is MGHRA, CDR2 YSYEKL, per germline. This CDR3 is built from 15 residues. The V and J ends lost 1 base and 4 bases respectively, with 12 bases between them. The CDR3 spells CASSQVGARADTQYF. For the CDR3, the DNA is TGCGCCAGCAGCCAAGTTGGGGCCCGGGCAGATACGCAGTATTTT.

This chain uses TRBV6-5 with TRBJ1-2, with D perhaps matching TRBD1 (6 bases). The CDR3 has 13 amino acids. Trimming stripped 6 bases from V and 6 bases from J, with 14 bases between. CDR1 and CDR2 from the germline V gene are MNHEY and SVGAGI. CDR3 DNA sequence: TGTGCCAGCAGACTACAGGGAGCGGATGGCTACACCTTC. Amino acid sequence: CASRLQGADGYTF.

The chain recombines TRBV15 with TRBJ2-2; D not certain. V lost 0 bases and J 1 base, leaving 6 bases between the germline ends. This CDR3 has 15 amino acids. Germline lookup yields CDR1 LNHNV and CDR2 YYDKDF (reference sequence). CDR3 region: CATSRDRMNTGELFF. CDR3 in DNA: TGTGCCACCAGCAGAGACAGGATGAACACCGGGGAGCTGTTTTTT.

The J gene is TRBJ1-5, the V gene TRBV4-1; D ambiguous. CDR1 and CDR2 from the germline V gene are MGHRA and YSYEKL. There are 13 residues in the CDR3. Trimming left V 4 bases short and J 0 bases short, with 4 bases between. DNA for the CDR3: TGCGCCAGCAGCCTTAATAGCAATCAGCCCCAGCATTTT. Translating gives CASSLNSNQPQHF.

The V call is TRBV5-1, the J call TRBJ2-5; 9 bases are a match to TRBD2. The CDR3 extends over 15 amino acids. CDR1 SGHRS and CDR2 YFSETQ come from the germline V gene. Unmatched junction bases numbered 6, after V lost 0 bases and J lost 6 bases. CDR3: CASSLGLAGPKTQYF. CDR3 DNA: TGCGCCAGCAGCTTGGGGCTAGCGGGACCGAAGACCCAGTACTTC. The full variable domain, with the rest looked up from reference TRBV5-1 and TRBJ2-5, is KAGVTQTPRYLIKTRGQQVTLSCSPISGHRSVSWYQQTPGQGLQFLFEYFSETQRNKGNFPGRFSGRQFSNSRSEMNVSTLELGDSALYLCASSLGLAGPKTQYFGPGTRLLVL.

The chain combines TRBV29-1 with TRBJ2-3, with D maybe TRBD2 (7 bases). Trimming left V 4 bases short and J 2 bases short, with 13 bases between. This CDR3 is built from 14 residues. Germline CDR1 SQVTM, CDR2 ANQGSEA. This CDR3 is CSVGKRDTTDTQYF. In nucleotides, the CDR3 is TGCAGCGTTGGAAAGCGGGACACCACAGATACGCAGTATTTT.

This chain joins TRBV5-6 and TRBJ2-3; D might be TRBD2 (5 bases). The germline V and J ends were trimmed by 1 base and 3 bases, with 9 bases remaining between them. In germline, CDR1 is SGHDT, CDR2 YYEEEE. The CDR3 is made up of 14 amino acids. The CDR3 here is CASSLPSGTDTQYF. For the CDR3, the DNA is TGTGCCAGCAGCTTGCCCAGCGGAACAGATACGCAGTATTTT.

The chain combines TRBV7-2 with TRBJ1-4; 9 bases align to TRBD1. This CDR3 contains 17 residues. With 4 bases clipped from V and 2 bases from J, the junction kept 8 bases outside the gene matches. The V gene's germline CDR1 is SGHTA and CDR2 FQGNSA. The CDR3 here is CASSSKTGTGTNEKLFF. The CDR3 DNA is TGTGCCAGCAGCTCGAAGACCGGGACAGGGACTAATGAAAAACTGTTTTTT. The variable domain in full, completed from reference TRBV7-2 and TRBJ1-4, reads GAGVSQSPSNKVTEKGKDVELRCDPISGHTALYWYRQSLGQGLEFLIYFQGNSAPDKSGLPSDRFSAERTGGSVSTLTIQRTQQEDSAVYLCASSSKTGTGTNEKLFFGSGTQLSVL.

The chain recombines TRBV6-1 with TRBJ1-1; maybe TRBD1 (6 bases). V shed 1 base and J shed 5 bases, with 14 bases lying between them. The germline V gene has CDR1 MNHNS and CDR2 SASEGT. The CDR3 has 15 amino acids. CDR3 nucleotide sequence: TGTGCCAGCAGTGAAGTACAGGGAATTTGGACTGAAGCTTTCTTT. Translation: CASSEVQGIWTEAFF.

This sequence joins TRBV2 and TRBJ1-6; possibly TRBD1 for D (5 bases). Germline-derived CDR1 and CDR2 are SNHLY and FYNNEI. This CDR3 spans 15 amino acids. V was cut by 1 base and J by 7 bases, with 11 bases left in between. CDR3 loop: CASSEETESNSPLHF. CDR3 bases: TGTGCCAGCAGTGAAGAGACAGAGTCGAATTCACCCCTCCACTTT.

The rearrangement joins TRBV5-4 to TRBJ2-1; the D gene is possibly TRBD2 (6 bases). CDR3 size: 14 residues. Germline CDR1 SGHNT, CDR2 YYREEE (reference sequence). Trimming cost V 2 bases and J 10 bases, with 16 bases left between them. The CDR3 reads CASSFVRVAGEQFF. DNA of the CDR3: TGTGCCAGCAGCTTTGTCAGGGTGGCGGGAGAGCAGTTCTTC.

The chain employs TRBV7-9 and TRBJ2-7, with D hard to call. Trimming pared 0 bases from V and 7 bases from J, leaving 19 bases between. Germline V gives CDR1 SEHNR, CDR2 FQNEAQ (reference sequence). The CDR3 contains 16 residues. The CDR3 protein is CASSLALQAAPAEQYF. In nucleotides, the CDR3 is TGTGCCAGCAGCTTAGCGCTTCAGGCCGCCCCCGCAGAGCAGTACTTC. Full variable domain (rest looked up from reference TRBV7-9 and TRBJ2-7): DTGVSQNPRHKITKRGQNVTFRCDPISEHNRLYWYRQTLGQGPEFLTYFQNEAQLEKSRLLSDRFSAERPKGSFSTLEIQRTEQGDSAMYLCASSLALQAAPAEQYFGPGTRLTVT.

The chain combines TRBV4-1 with TRBJ2-3, with 12 bases lining up with TRBD2. This CDR3 region has 19 residues. CDR1 MGHRA and CDR2 YSYEKL come from the germline V gene. V lost 0 bases to trimming and J lost 0 bases; unmatched junction nucleotides: 7. As DNA, the CDR3 is TGCGCCAGCAGCCAAGAATGGCTAGCGGGAGGGGCTAGCACAGATACGCAGTATTTT. Translation gives CASSQEWLAGGASTDTQYF.

V usage is TRBV29-1 and J usage is TRBJ1-3; 7 bases are shared with TRBD1. Germline V gene lookup returns CDR1 SQVTM and CDR2 ANQGSEA. Unmatched junction bases numbered 5, after V lost 4 bases and J lost 2 bases. The CDR3 covers 14 residues. The CDR3 protein is CSVAPGGAGNTIYF. CDR3 nucleotide sequence: TGCAGCGTTGCCCCAGGGGGAGCTGGAAACACCATATATTTT.